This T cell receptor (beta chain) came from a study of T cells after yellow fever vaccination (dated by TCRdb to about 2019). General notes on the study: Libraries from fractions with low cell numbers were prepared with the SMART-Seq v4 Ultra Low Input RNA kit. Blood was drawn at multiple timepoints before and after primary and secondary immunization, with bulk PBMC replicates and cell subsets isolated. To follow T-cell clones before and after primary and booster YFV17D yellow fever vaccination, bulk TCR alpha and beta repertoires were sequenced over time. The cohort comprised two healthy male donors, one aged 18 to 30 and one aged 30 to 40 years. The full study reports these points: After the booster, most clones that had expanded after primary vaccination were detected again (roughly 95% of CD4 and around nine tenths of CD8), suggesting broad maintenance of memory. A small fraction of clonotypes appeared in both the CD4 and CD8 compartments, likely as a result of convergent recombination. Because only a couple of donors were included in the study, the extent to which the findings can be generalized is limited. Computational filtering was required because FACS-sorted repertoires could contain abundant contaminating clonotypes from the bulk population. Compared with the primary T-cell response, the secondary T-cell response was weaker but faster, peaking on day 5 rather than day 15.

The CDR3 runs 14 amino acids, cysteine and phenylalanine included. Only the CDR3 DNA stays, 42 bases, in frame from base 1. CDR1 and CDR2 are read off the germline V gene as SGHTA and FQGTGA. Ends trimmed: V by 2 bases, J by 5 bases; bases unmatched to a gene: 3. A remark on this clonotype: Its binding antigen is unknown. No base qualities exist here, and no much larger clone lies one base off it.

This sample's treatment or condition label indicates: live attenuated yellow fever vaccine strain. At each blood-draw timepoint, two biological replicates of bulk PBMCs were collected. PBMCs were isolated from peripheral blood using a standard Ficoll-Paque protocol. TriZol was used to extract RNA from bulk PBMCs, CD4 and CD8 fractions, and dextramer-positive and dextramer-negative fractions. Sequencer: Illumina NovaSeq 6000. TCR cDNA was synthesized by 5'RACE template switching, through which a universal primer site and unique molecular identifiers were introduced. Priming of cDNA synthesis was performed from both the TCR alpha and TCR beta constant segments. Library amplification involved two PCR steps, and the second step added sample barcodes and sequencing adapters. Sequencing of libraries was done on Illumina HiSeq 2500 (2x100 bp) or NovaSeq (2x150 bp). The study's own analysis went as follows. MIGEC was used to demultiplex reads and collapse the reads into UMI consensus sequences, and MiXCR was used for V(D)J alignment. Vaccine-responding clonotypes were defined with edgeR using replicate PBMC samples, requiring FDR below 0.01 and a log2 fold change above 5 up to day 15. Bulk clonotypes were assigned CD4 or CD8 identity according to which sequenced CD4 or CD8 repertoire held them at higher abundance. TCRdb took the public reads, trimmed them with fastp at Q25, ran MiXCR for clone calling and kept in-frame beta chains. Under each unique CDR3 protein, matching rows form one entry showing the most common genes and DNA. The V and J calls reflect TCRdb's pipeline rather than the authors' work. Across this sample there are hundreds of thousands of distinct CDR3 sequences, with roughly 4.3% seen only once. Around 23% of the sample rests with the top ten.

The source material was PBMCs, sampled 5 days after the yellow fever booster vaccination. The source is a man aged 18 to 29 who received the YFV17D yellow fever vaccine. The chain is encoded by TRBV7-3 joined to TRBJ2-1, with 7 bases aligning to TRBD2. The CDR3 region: CASSLDGGNNEQFF. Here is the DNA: TGTGCCAGCAGCTTAGACGGGGGGAACAATGAGCAGTTCTTC.